Below are 6 T cell receptor beta chains sequenced from a single sample in a study of shared clonotypes between healthy human individuals. Libraries were prepared by immunoSEQ multiplex PCR; TCRdb keeps only in-frame clonotypes and omits some of them. The sample includes 530,000 or so clones, 60% to 80% seen only once; the top ten take roughly an eighth. The sample was PBMCs. These receptors originate from a woman aged 40 to 49 in good health. Some clones in this sample may be carry-over from other donors' samples.

This chain connects TRBV9 to TRBJ2-2, with TRBD2 matching 8 bases. This CDR3 is 14 amino acids long. After removal of 4 bases from V and 6 bases from J, the junction contained 5 bases not matched to a gene. The V gene's germline CDR1 is SGDLS and CDR2 YYNGEE. The DNA of the CDR3 is TGTGCCAGCAGCTCACGGACTAGCCCCGGGGAGCTGTTTTTT. Amino acids: CASSSRTSPGELFF.

The J gene is TRBJ1-5, the V gene TRBV6-1, with 8 bases aligning to TRBD1. Germline-derived CDR1 and CDR2 are MNHNS and SASEGT. The CDR3 sequence is 15 residues long. Trimming at V came to 1 base and at J to 7 bases, leaving 6 bases not matched to a gene. DNA of the CDR3: TGTGCCAGCAGTGAAGGCCCGGACAGGGCGCAGCCCCAGCATTTT. Translating gives CASSEGPDRAQPQHF.

This clone was detected a few times. This sequence joins TRBV11-2 and TRBJ1-5; no clear D. Looked up from germline, CDR1 is SGHAT and CDR2 is FQNNGV. The CDR3 is 13 amino acids. Trimming stripped 1 base from V and 5 bases from J, with 6 bases between. CDR3 in amino acids: CASSLAPDQPQHF. The CDR3 DNA reads TGTGCCAGCAGCTTAGCGCCAGATCAGCCCCAGCATTTT.

CDR3 DNA sequence: TGTGCCACCAGCAGCGAATACAATCAGCCCCAGCATTTT. It encodes CATSSEYNQPQHF. This chain links TRBV15 with TRBJ1-5; no clear D gene. Germline V CDR1 and CDR2: LNHNV, YYDKDF (reference sequence). The V and J ends lost 3 bases and 3 bases respectively, with 6 bases between them. The CDR3 extends over 13 amino acids.

In this sample, this clone turned up once. This rearrangement joins TRBV5-1 to TRBJ2-2; D gene ambiguous. CDR3 size: 14 residues. Germline CDR1 SGHRS, CDR2 YFSETQ. Trimming pared 4 bases from V and 1 base from J, leaving 8 bases between. DNA for the CDR3: TGCGCCAGCAGCCAAGACCAGAACACCGGGGAGCTGTTTTTT. Amino acids: CASSQDQNTGELFF.

This chain joins TRBV2 and TRBJ1-5; 10 bases map to TRBD1. V trimming: 5 bases; J trimming: 2 bases; junction bases outside the gene matches: 3. The germline CDR1 and CDR2 sequences are SNHLY and FYNNEI. The CDR3 length is 15 residues. The CDR3 region has the DNA TGTGCCAGCAGTTCCGGGACAGGGGGCAATCAGCCCCAGCATTTT. Translated, it gives CASSSGTGGNQPQHF.